A selection of T cell receptor beta chains follows, all from one sample in a study of T cell repertoires in cytomegalovirus infection. TCRdb reanalysed the reads using MiXCR and keeps one entry per CDR3 protein. Found here are tens of thousands of distinct CDR3 sequences, 20% to 25% of them singletons; the top ten hold roughly 73%. These receptors are not linked to any known antigen. Sequencing was performed on CD8+ T cells from cultured PBMCs, taken from culture after CMV antigen stimulation. The receptors were sampled from a human donor in good health (CMV status not recorded). Some clones in this sample may be carry-over from other donors' samples. Each CDR3 is given with its conserved first and last residue. Each record gives: clone size, V gene, CDR3 protein. Clone size appears in some rows only: once, few, many, or a class for an expanded clone.

>many|TRBV7-9
CASSPSGGSSYEQYF
>.|TRBV6-2/TRBV6-3
CASSYSERGGQSSYNEQFF
>few|TRBV5-4
CASSLRGRKDNSPLHF
>few|TRBV10-3
CATAGGDTQYF
>.|TRBV7-2
CASSSYRGSNQPQHF
>.|TRBV6-5
CASSSSTGRDDGYTF
>few|TRBV4-3
CASSPSVAGPFEQYF
>.|TRBV11-2
CASSSVDTPLHF
>few|TRBV12-3/TRBV12-4
CASSLGGLPYEQYF
>.|TRBV7-9
CASSPGGGRVRYEQYF
>few|TRBV20-1
CSARTSGDTQYF
>few|TRBV7-2
CASSSLNWGASTDTQYF
>.|TRBV14
CASSQREQEKLIRHEKLFF
>few|TRBV7-8
CASSFYGKSSYNEQFF
>many|TRBV28
CASGQGLTDTQYF
>.|TRBV27
CASSFGGSSYEQYF
>.|TRBV7-2
CASILPTEAFF
>.|TRBV7-6
CASAGGYSYNEQFF
>.|TRBV27
CASSPRDRVYNEQFF
>few|TRBV9
CASSRDPDRRPPDEQYF
>once|TRBV27
CASSFGAGAVETQYF
>few|TRBV4-1
CASSQAQGPTNEKLFF
>.|TRBV24-1
CATSDLSTLTDTQYF
>few|TRBV9
CASSVVAEAYEQYF
>.|TRBV7-8
CASTLNRESGQPQHF
>few|TRBV28
CASSLMTGLGYTF
>.|TRBV5-4
CASSDGTGVDYGYTF
>few|TRBV12-3/TRBV12-4
CASSLAGTQNTEAFF
>few|TRBV7-2
CASSRTGGSYGYTF
>.|TRBV7-2
CASSLRGHPYGYTF
>few|TRBV28
CASSSQTGFGEQYF
>.|TRBV6-2/TRBV6-3
CASSPEGRGYDQYF
>.|TRBV28
CASSAGGPGGASGYTF
>.|TRBV20-1
CSARDLFGGVMQNEQFF
>.|TRBV7-9
CASSLPSGGINEQFF
>.|TRBV6-6
CASRDGANVLTF
>few|TRBV7-4
CASRHNPEAFF
>few|TRBV6-1
CASSERPDHNQPQHF
>few|TRBV2
CATGLGQNTGELFF
>few|TRBV4-3
CASSPWGGPGGEQYF
>few|TRBV6-6
CASSYSGGEAFF
>few|TRBV7-2
CASSPRNTIYF
>.|TRBV12-3/TRBV12-4
CASSLGRVLPLHF
>.|TRBV7-2
CASSWTTVNTEAFF
>few|TRBV7-9
CASSFAVQETQYF
>.|TRBV4-1
CASSQEDTANTEAFF
>once|TRBV7-2
CASSPAERDLLNEQFF
>few|TRBV5-6
CASGLGDYEQYF
>.|TRBV6-1
CASSGNRAAGETQYF
>.|TRBV7-9
CASSFLTGTDYGYTF
>.|TRBV7-8
CASSSSIKTGDSYEQYF
>few|TRBV7-2
CASSLAPGGSLYGYTF
>few|TRBV2
CASRFSGGESHEQFF
>.|TRBV12-3/TRBV12-4
CASSLAGGYSNQPQHF
>many|TRBV4-1
CASSQGPQETQYF
>.|TRBV7-9
CASSPGGAAQPQHF
>once|TRBV20-1
CSAREMGENYEQYF
>.|TRBV12-3/TRBV12-4
CAGQSENSYNSPLHF
>many|TRBV7-2
CASSLAGVETQYF
>few|TRBV5-8
CASNYGLGELFF